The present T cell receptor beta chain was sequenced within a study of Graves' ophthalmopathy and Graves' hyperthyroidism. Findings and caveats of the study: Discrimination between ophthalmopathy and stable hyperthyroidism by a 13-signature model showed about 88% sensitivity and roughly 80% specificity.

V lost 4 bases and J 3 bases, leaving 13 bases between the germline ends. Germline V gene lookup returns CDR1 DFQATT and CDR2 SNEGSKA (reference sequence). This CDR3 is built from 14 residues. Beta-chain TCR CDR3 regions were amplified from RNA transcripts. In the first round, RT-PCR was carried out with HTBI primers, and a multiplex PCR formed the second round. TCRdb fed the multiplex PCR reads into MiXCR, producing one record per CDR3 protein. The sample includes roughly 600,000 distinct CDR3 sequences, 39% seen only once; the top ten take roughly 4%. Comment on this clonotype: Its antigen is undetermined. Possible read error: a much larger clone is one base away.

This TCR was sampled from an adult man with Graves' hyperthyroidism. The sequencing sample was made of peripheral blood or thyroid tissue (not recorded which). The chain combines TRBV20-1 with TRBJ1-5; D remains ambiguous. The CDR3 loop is CSAKSTRDNQPQHF. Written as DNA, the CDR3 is TGCAGTGCTAAAAGCACTCGTGACAATCAGCCCCAGCATTTT.